This T cell receptor beta chain was sequenced during a study of T cells in women clearing cervical HPV infection. With respect to this clone: The DNA ends 3 residues before the CDR3 does, and the rest of the CDR3 is filled in from the germline J gene.

The germline CDR1 and CDR2 sequences are DFQATT and SNEGSKA (reference sequence). V lost 6 bases to trimming and J lost 5 bases; unmatched junction nucleotides: 10. CDR3 length: 14 residues. TCRdb keeps only in-frame clones here, not all; method: immunoSEQ multiplex PCR. The sample table includes tens of thousands of clones. What was sequenced was blood buffy coat. J is TRBJ2-5 and V is TRBV20-1; TRBD2 aligns across 9 bases. This receptor was taken from a woman aged 18 to 69 with a cervical HPV16 infection that either progressed to CIN3+ or cleared (not recorded which). CDR3 loop: CSASVSGGAETQYF. The sequenced CDR3 bases are TGCAGTGCCTCCGTTAGCGGGGGAGCGGAGACC.